These 21 T cell receptor beta chains were sequenced from one sample in a study of cytomegalovirus exposure and HLA in healthy donors. Researchers ran the PCR with 60 Vbeta and 13 Jbeta primers. The repertoire was sequenced with immunoSEQ multiplex PCR; TCRdb's copy has only in-frame clones and lacks some. There are some 90,000 clones in the sample; around 80% occur only once, and approximately 4.4% lies in the top ten. Input material: PBMCs. These receptor sequences come from a male donor in good health and CMV-seropositive.

J is TRBJ2-7 and V is TRBV7-9; 7 bases fit TRBD1. Trimming cost V 5 bases and J 4 bases; bases outside gene matches: 2. Germline CDR1 SEHNR, CDR2 FQNEAQ (reference sequence). The CDR3 is made up of 12 amino acids. CDR3 loop: CASSPGQYEQYF. The DNA for the CDR3 is TGTGCCAGCAGCCCGGGACAGTACGAGCAGTACTTC. Drawing the rest from reference TRBV7-9 and TRBJ2-7, the complete variable domain is DTGVSQNPRHKITKRGQNVTFRCDPISEHNRLYWYRQTLGQGPEFLTYFQNEAQLEKSRLLSDRFSAERPKGSFSTLEIQRTEQGDSAMYLCASSPGQYEQYFGPGTRLTVT.

A single count supports this clone. The V and J genes are TRBV7-8 and TRBJ2-7, with unresolved D. V was trimmed by 2 bases and J by 5 bases, leaving 7 bases between them. This CDR3 is built from 12 residues. Germline CDR1 and CDR2: SGHVS and FQNEAQ. The CDR3 coding sequence is TGTGCCAGCAGCTTATTAGTAAACGAGCAGTACTTC. It is translated as CASSLLVNEQYF.

The chain couples TRBV5-1 to TRBJ1-4; maybe TRBD1 (5 bases). The V end lost 4 bases, the J end lost 2 bases, and 15 bases lay between the germline ends. Germline V gives CDR1 SGHRS, CDR2 YFSETQ. The CDR3 sequence is 16 residues long. In nucleotides, the CDR3 is TGCGCCAGCAGCGGGCTACCGGGACTCACTAATGAAAAACTGTTTTTT. Its translation is CASSGLPGLTNEKLFF.

CDR3 sequence: CATLTTGYGNTEAFF. The CDR3 region has the DNA TGTGCCACCCTAACTACAGGTTACGGGAACACTGAAGCTTTCTTT. The chain links TRBV6-6 to TRBJ1-1; TRBD1 might be the D (5 bases). Germline lookup yields CDR1 MNHNY and CDR2 SVGAGI (reference sequence). Trimming stripped 10 bases from V and 1 base from J, with 19 bases between. The CDR3 is 15 residues long.

This chain uses TRBV6-5 with TRBJ1-1, with D hard to call. From germline, CDR1 is MNHEY and CDR2 SVGAGI. CDR3 length: 12 residues. The germline V and J ends were trimmed by 7 bases and 0 bases, with 6 bases remaining between them. Written as DNA, the CDR3 is TGTGCCAGCAATAACATGAACACTGAAGCTTTCTTT. Translating gives CASNNMNTEAFF.

This clone occurred once. The CDR3 sequence is CASSPYYGQGADTQYF. CDR3 sequence (DNA): TGCGCCAGCAGCCCATACTATGGACAGGGGGCAGATACGCAGTATTTT. V is TRBV5-1 and J is TRBJ2-3, with 10 bases matching TRBD1. The CDR3 sequence is 16 residues long. With 4 bases clipped from V and 4 bases from J, the junction kept 9 bases outside the gene matches. CDR1 and CDR2 from the germline V gene are SGHRS and YFSETQ.

The rearrangement joins TRBV5-1 to TRBJ1-6; D uncertain. Trimming shortened V by 3 bases and J by 0 bases, and 19 bases separated the two germline ends. Germline CDR1 SGHRS, CDR2 YFSETQ. The CDR3 is 19 amino acids. The CDR3 DNA sequence: TGCGCCAGCAGCTCCTCGTTCCTGAACCTGAGCTCCTATAATTCACCCCTCCACTTT. Residues: CASSSSFLNLSSYNSPLHF.

In this sample, this clone turned up a few times. The chain uses TRBV5-4 and TRBJ2-4, with D unclear. Germline V CDR1 and CDR2: SGHNT, YYREEE (reference sequence). The CDR3 is 14 residues long. V dropped 3 bases and J dropped 0 bases, with 7 bases sitting between them. The CDR3, as DNA: TGTGCCAGCAGCTCACAACGAGCCAAAAACATTCAGTACTTC. Residues: CASSSQRAKNIQYF.

The CDR3, as DNA: TGTGCCAGCAGCCCCGTCGGTGTTTTTGCAAATGAGCAGTTCTTC. Its protein is CASSPVGVFANEQFF. The chain employs TRBV11-2 and TRBJ2-1; unclear D gene. The CDR3 is 15 amino acids. Germline CDR1 SGHAT, CDR2 FQNNGV. The germline V and J ends were trimmed by 5 bases and 7 bases, with 18 bases remaining between them.

The chain combines TRBV7-9 with TRBJ2-5, with TRBD2 matching 9 bases. The CDR3 runs to 18 residues. V trimming: 5 bases; J trimming: 4 bases; junction bases outside the gene matches: 17. Germline V gives CDR1 SEHNR, CDR2 FQNEAQ (reference sequence). CDR3 sequence reads: CASSTFAKAGGRRETQYF. In DNA, the CDR3 is TGTGCCAGCAGCACCTTCGCAAAAGCGGGGGGCCGGCGAGAGACCCAGTACTTC.

The chain recombines TRBV6-1 with TRBJ1-1; D is unresolved. This CDR3 is built from 12 residues. Germline-derived CDR1 and CDR2 are MNHNS and SASEGT. V shed 6 bases and J shed 4 bases, with 9 bases lying between them. Here the CDR3 DNA reads TGTGCCAGCAGCCGAGGGAGCACTGAAGCTTTCTTT. Amino acid sequence: CASSRGSTEAFF.

The rearrangement uses TRBV5-5 and TRBJ2-5; 8 bases are a match to TRBD1. Trimming at V came to 1 base and at J to 5 bases, leaving 10 bases not matched to a gene. Germline V lookup: CDR1 SGHKS, CDR2 YYEKEE (reference sequence). This CDR3 spans 16 amino acids. CDR3 DNA: TGTGCCAGCAGCTTGTCGGCAGGGGGCGCCGGGGAGACCCAGTACTTC. Protein product: CASSLSAGGAGETQYF.

The gene calls are TRBV10-2 and TRBJ2-7, with D unclear. Germline CDR1 WSHSY, CDR2 SAAADI. The ends were cut back, 3 bases at V and 5 bases at J, with 11 bases in the middle. The CDR3 runs to 13 residues. CDR3 DNA sequence: TGCGCCAGCAGTGAACAGAAACTTAACGAGCAGTACTTC. Protein: CASSEQKLNEQYF.

The chain couples TRBV7-9 to TRBJ2-2; 8 bases align to TRBD1. The V gene end was trimmed by 5 bases and the J gene end by 7 bases; junction bases not matched to a gene: 9. The V gene's germline CDR1 is SEHNR and CDR2 FQNEAQ (reference sequence). The CDR3 has 15 residues. This CDR3 is CASSPWTGSVGELFF. The CDR3 DNA is TGTGCCAGCAGCCCTTGGACAGGGAGTGTCGGGGAGCTGTTTTTT. Together with reference TRBV7-9 and TRBJ2-2, the CDR3 gives the full variable domain: DTGVSQNPRHKITKRGQNVTFRCDPISEHNRLYWYRQTLGQGPEFLTYFQNEAQLEKSRLLSDRFSAERPKGSFSTLEIQRTEQGDSAMYLCASSPWTGSVGELFFGEGSRLTVL.

Comment on this clone: Other DNA sequences in the sample encode the same CDR3. This chain uses TRBV2 with TRBJ1-1, with TRBD1 matching 9 bases. CDR3 length: 14 amino acids. Looked up from germline, CDR1 is SNHLY and CDR2 is FYNNEI. After removal of 6 bases from V and 4 bases from J, the junction contained 6 bases not matched to a gene. CDR3 DNA: TGTGCCAGCAGGGGACAGGGTGGCGGCACTGAAGCTTTCTTT. This encodes CASRGQGGGTEAFF.

In this sample, this clone turned up once. This chain joins TRBV19 and TRBJ1-5; 8 bases match TRBD1. V lost 8 bases to trimming and J lost 0 bases; unmatched junction nucleotides: 9. Germline CDR1 reads LNHDA; CDR2 reads SQIVND (reference sequence). This CDR3 is built from 16 residues. CDR3 in DNA: TGTGCCAGTGCCGGGACAGGCGCCTATAGCAATCAGCCCCAGCATTTT. Amino acids: CASAGTGAYSNQPQHF. Supplemented by reference TRBV19 and TRBJ1-5, the full variable domain reads DGGITQSPKYLFRKEGQNVTLSCEQNLNHDAMYWYRQDPGQGLRLIYYSQIVNDFQKGDIAEGYSVSREKKESFPLTVTSAQKNPTAFYLCASAGTGAYSNQPQHFGDGTRLSIL.

With regard to this clone: A junction boundary mismatches the germline segment, possibly from a read error. This chain joins TRBV7-8 and TRBJ1-5, with TRBD1 matching 8 bases. The CDR3 extends over 13 amino acids. Germline values: CDR1 SGHVS, CDR2 FQNEAQ. The CDR3 sequence: CAGSLGLGQGKHF. The CDR3 nucleotides read TGTGCCGGCAGCTTAGGCCTCGGACAGGGCAAGCATTTT. Full variable domain (rest looked up from reference TRBV7-8 and TRBJ1-5): GAGVSQSPRYKVAKRGQDVALRCDPISGHVSLFWYQQALGQGPEFLTYFQNEAQLDKSGLPSDRFFAERPEGSVSTLKIQRTQQEDSAVYLCAGSLGLGQGKHFGDGTRLSIL.

This sequence joins TRBV19 and TRBJ2-7; tentatively, D is TRBD1 (6 bases). This CDR3 has 13 amino acids. Germline V gene data show CDR1 as LNHDA and CDR2 as SQIVND (reference sequence). The germline V and J ends were trimmed by 9 bases and 3 bases, with 15 bases remaining between them. CDR3 DNA sequence: TGTGCCAGCCGACAGGACAGTGACTACGAGCAGTACTTC. This translates into CASRQDSDYEQYF.

There are a few counts of this clone. The J gene is TRBJ2-1, the V gene TRBV28; D is ambiguous. Germline CDR1 and CDR2: MDHEN and SYDVKM. The CDR3 extends over 15 amino acids. Trimming took 1 base from V and 8 from J, leaving 15 bases between them. For the CDR3, the DNA is TGTGCCAGCAGTTTATATAGAGCTAGTGAGGATGAGCAGTTCTTC. It encodes CASSLYRASEDEQFF. The full variable domain, with the rest looked up from reference TRBV28 and TRBJ2-1, is DVKVTQSSRYLVKRTGEKVFLECVQDMDHENMFWYRQDPGLGLRLIYFSYDVKMKEKGDIPEGYSVSREKKERFSLILESASTNQTSMYLCASSLYRASEDEQFFGPGTRLTVL.

This chain links TRBV13 with TRBJ1-6; D is unresolved. The germline V gene has CDR1 PRHDT and CDR2 FYEKMQ (reference sequence). This CDR3 comprises 16 residues. V dropped 4 bases and J dropped 2 bases, with 12 bases sitting between them. The DNA of the CDR3 is TGTGCCAGCAGCTCTCAGCGTTTGACCTATAATTCACCCCTCCACTTT. It yields the protein CASSSQRLTYNSPLHF.

V usage is TRBV6-5 and J usage is TRBJ1-4; D is perhaps TRBD1 (5 bases). CDR1 MNHEY and CDR2 SVGAGI come from the germline V gene. Trimming cost V 5 bases and J 3 bases, with 13 bases left between them. This CDR3 comprises 15 residues. CDR3 DNA: TGTGCCAGCAGTCAACGGGGGGGACCTAATGAAAAACTGTTTTTT. Protein sequence: CASSQRGGPNEKLFF.